This TCR beta chain is from a study of T cell responses to AZD1222 COVID-19 vaccine. Points on this clone: Its antigen is unknown.

Method: immunoSEQ multiplex PCR; TCRdb's copy keeps in-frame clones and lacks some. The sample shows over 130,000 clones, around 94% of them seen only once. Trimming shortened V by 7 bases and J by 5 bases, and 18 bases separated the two germline ends. The CDR3 is made up of 16 amino acids. Germline values: CDR1 LNHDA, CDR2 SQIVND (reference sequence). Study findings and constraints: Repertoire sampling happened only post peak T cell response. There were vaccine-associated CD4 TCRs across spike, dominant at 160-218 and 743-854.

The J gene is TRBJ1-6, the V gene TRBV19; D is possibly TRBD1 (5 bases). This material consisted of peripheral blood, taken on day 0 of AZD1222 vaccination. The sequence was collected from an adult in good health. The CDR3 spells CASTQMGGVHNSPLHF. The CDR3 DNA is TGTGCCAGTACCCAGATGGGAGGGGTACATAATTCACCCCTCCACTTT.